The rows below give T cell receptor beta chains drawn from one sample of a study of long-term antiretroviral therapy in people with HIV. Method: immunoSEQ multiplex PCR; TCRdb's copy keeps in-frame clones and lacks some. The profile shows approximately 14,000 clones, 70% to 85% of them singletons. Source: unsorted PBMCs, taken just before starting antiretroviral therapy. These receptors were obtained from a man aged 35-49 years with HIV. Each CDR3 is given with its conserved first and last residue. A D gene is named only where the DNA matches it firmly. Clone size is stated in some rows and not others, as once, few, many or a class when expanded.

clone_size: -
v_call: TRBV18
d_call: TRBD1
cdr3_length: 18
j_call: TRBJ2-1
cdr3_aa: CASSPQGQGAYSYNEQFF
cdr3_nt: TGTGCCAGCTCACCACAGGGGCAGGGGGCCTACTCCTACAATGAGCAGTTCTTC

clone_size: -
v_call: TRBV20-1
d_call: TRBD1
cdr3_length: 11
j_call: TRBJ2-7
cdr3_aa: CSAETGHEQYF
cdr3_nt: TGCAGTGCTGAGACAGGGCACGAGCAGTACTTC

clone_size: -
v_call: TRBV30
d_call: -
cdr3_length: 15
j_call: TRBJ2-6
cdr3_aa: CAWSTGYSGANVLTF
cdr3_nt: TGTGCCTGGAGTACCGGTTACTCTGGGGCCAACGTCCTGACTTTC

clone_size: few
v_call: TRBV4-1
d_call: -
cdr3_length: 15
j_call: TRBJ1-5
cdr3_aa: CASSHEALGDQPQHF
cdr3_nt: TGCGCCAGCAGCCACGAAGCCCTCGGGGATCAGCCCCAGCATTTT

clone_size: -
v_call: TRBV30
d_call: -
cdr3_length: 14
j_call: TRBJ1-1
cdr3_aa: CAWSGRNLNTEAFF
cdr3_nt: TGTGCCTGGAGTGGTAGAAACCTGAACACTGAAGCTTTCTTT

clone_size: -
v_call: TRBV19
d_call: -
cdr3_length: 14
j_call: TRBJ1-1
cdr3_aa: CASTSRPELTEAFF
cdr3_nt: TGTGCCAGTACCTCCAGGCCGGAATTAACTGAAGCTTTCTTT

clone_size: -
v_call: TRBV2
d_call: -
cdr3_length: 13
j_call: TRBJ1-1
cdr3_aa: CASMWTQNTEAFF
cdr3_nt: TGTGCCAGCATGTGGACCCAGAACACTGAAGCTTTCTTT

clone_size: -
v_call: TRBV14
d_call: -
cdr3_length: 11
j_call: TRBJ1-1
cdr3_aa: CASSYEGEAFF
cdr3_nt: TGTGCCAGCAGCTATGAAGGCGAAGCTTTCTTT

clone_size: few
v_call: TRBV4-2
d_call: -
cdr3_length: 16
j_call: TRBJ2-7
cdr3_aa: CASSQRLASLTSEQYF
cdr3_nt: TGTGCCAGCAGCCAACGCCTAGCATCCCTTACGTCGGAGCAGTACTTC

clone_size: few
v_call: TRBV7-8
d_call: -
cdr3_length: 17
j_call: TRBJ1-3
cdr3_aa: CASSLAPMGISGNTIYF
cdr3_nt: TGTGCCAGCAGCTTAGCTCCCATGGGAATCTCTGGAAACACCATATATTTT

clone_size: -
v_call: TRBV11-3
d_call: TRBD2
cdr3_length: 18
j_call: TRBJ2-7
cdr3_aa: CASSLDRLAGGSSYEQYF
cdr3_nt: TGTGCCAGCAGCTTAGATCGCCTAGCGGGAGGGAGCTCCTACGAGCAGTACTTC

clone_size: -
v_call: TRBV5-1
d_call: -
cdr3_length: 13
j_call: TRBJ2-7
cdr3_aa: CASSPRDPYEQYF
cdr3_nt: TGCGCCAGCAGCCCGAGGGACCCCTACGAGCAGTACTTC

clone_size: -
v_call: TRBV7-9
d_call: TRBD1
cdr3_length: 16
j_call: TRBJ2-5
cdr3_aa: CASSLAGTGAGETQYF
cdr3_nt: TGTGCCAGCAGCTTAGCCGGGACAGGGGCCGGGGAGACCCAGTACTTC

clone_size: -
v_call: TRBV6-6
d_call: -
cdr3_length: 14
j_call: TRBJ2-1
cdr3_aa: CASSYVGAYNEQFF
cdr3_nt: TGTGCCAGCAGTTACGTAGGGGCCTACAATGAGCAGTTCTTC

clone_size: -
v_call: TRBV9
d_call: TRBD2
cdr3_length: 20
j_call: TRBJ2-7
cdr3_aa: CASSRRIVGEREESWGEQYF
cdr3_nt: TGTGCCAGCAGCCGTAGGATTGTCGGTGAGCGGGAGGAATCGTGGGGCGAGCAGTACTTC

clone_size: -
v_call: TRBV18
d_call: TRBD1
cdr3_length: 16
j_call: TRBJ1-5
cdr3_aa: CASSPLGGQGGQPQHF
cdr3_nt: TGTGCCAGCTCACCATTAGGGGGACAGGGGGGGCAGCCCCAGCATTTT

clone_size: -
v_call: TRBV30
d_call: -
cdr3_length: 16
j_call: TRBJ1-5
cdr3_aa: CAWSVGQGRGNQPQHF
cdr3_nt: TGTGCCTGGAGTGTAGGCCAGGGCCGGGGCAATCAGCCCCAGCATTTT

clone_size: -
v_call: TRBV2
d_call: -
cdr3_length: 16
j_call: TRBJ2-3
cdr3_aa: CASTKDRTTVTDTQYF
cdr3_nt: TGTGCCAGCACCAAAGATAGGACTACTGTCACAGATACGCAGTATTTT

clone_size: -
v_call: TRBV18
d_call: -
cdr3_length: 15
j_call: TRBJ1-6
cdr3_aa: CASSLSGSLGSPLHF
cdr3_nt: TGTGCCAGCTCACTTAGCGGGAGTCTGGGTTCACCCCTCCACTTT

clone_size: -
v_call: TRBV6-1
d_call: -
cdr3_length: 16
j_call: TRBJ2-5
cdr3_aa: CASSDLLGVMRETQYF
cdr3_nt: TGTGCCAGCAGTGACCTCTTGGGGGTTATGAGAGAGACCCAGTACTTC

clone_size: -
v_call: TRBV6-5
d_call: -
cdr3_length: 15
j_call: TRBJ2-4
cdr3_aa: CASRRVPEAKNIQYF
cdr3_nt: TGTGCCAGCAGGAGGGTTCCTGAGGCCAAAAACATTCAGTACTTC

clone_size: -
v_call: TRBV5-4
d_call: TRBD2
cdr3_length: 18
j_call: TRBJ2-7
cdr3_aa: CASSDGLAGGSNPYEQYF
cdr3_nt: TGTGCCAGCAGCGATGGACTAGCGGGAGGATCTAACCCCTACGAGCAGTACTTC

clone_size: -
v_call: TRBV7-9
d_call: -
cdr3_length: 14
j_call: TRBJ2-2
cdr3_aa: CASSLVPGTGELFF
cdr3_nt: TGTGCCAGCAGCTTAGTCCCAGGGACCGGGGAGCTGTTTTTT

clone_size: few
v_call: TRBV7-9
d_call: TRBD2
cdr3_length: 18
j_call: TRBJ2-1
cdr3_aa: CASSPSGTSGGSYNEQFF
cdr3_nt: TGTGCCAGCAGCCCTTCCGGGACTAGCGGGGGATCCTACAATGAGCAGTTCTTC

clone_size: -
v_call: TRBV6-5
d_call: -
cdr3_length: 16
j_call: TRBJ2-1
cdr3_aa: CASSYSRGAPNNEQFF
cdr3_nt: TGTGCCAGCAGTTACTCCAGGGGAGCTCCTAACAATGAGCAGTTCTTC

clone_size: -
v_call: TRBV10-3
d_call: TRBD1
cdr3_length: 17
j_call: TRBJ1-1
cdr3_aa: CAISHTGTGRGDTEAFF
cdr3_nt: TGTGCCATCAGTCATACCGGGACAGGGAGGGGCGACACTGAAGCTTTCTTT

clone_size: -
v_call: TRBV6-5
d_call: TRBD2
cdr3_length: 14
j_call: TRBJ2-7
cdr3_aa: CASRWTSGSYEQYF
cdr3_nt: TGTGCCAGCAGGTGGACTAGCGGGAGTTACGAGCAGTACTTC